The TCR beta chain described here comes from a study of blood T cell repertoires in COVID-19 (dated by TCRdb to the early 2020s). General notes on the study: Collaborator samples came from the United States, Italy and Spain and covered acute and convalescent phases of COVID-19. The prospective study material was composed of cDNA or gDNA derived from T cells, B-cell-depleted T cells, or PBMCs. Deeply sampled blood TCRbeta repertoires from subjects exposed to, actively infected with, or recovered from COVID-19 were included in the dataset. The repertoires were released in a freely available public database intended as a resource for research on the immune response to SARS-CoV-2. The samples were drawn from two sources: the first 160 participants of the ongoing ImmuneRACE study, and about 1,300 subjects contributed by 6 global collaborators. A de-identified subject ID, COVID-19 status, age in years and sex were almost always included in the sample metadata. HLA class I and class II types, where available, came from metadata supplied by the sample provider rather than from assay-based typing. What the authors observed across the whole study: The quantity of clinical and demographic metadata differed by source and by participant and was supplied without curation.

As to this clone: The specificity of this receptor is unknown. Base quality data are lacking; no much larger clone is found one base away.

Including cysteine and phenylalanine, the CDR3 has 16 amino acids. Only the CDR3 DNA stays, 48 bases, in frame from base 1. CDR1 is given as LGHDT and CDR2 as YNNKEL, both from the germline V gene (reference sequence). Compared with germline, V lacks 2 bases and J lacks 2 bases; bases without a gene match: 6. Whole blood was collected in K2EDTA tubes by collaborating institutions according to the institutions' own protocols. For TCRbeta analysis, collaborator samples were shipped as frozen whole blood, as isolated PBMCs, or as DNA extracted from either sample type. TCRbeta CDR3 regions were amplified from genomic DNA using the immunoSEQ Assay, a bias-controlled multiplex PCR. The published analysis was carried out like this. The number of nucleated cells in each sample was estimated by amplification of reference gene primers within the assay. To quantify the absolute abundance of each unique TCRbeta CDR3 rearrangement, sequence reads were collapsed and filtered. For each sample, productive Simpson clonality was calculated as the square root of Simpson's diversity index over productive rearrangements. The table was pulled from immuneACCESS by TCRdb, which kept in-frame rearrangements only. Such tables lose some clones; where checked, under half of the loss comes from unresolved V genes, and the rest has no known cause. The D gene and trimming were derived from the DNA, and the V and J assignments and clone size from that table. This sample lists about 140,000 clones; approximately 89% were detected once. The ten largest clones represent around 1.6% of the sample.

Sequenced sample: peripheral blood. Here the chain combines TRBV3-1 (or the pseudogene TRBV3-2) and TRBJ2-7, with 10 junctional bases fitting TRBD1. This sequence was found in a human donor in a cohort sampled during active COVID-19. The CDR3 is CASSQIPDRGTYEQYF. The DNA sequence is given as TGTGCCAGCAGCCAAATTCCGGACAGGGGGACCTACGAGCAGTACTTC.